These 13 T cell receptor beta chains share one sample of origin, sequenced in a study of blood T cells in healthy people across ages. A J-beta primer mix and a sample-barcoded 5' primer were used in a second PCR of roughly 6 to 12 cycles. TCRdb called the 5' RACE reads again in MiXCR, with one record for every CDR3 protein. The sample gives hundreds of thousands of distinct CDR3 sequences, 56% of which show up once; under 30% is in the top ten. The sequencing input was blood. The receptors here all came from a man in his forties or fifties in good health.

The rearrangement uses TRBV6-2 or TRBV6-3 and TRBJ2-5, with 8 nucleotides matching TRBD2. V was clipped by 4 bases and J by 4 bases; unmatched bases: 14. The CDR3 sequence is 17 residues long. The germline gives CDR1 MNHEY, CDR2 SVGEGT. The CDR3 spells CASSLRTGLAFSETQYF. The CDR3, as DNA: TGTGCCAGCAGTTTACGGACTGGACTAGCCTTCTCAGAGACCCAGTACTTC.

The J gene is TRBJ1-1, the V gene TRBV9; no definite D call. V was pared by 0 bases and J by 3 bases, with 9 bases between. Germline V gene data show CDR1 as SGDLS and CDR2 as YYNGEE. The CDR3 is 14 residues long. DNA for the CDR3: TGTGCCAGCAGCGTAGGATCACTCGACACTGAAGCTTTCTTT. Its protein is CASSVGSLDTEAFF.

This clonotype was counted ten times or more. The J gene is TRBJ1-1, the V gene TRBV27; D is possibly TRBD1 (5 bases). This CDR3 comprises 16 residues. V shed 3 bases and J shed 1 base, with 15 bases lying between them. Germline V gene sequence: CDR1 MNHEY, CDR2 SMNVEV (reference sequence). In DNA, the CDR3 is TGTGCCAGCAGTTTGGTAGGGGTGGGGGAGAACACTGAAGCTTTCTTT. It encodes CASSLVGVGENTEAFF.

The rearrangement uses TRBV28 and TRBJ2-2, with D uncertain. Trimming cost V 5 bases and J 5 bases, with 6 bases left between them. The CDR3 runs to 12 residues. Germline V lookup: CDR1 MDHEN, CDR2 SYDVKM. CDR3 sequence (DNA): TGTGCCAGCAGTCCTACTACCGGGGAGCTGTTTTTT. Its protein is CASSPTTGELFF. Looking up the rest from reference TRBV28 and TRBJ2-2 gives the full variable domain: DVKVTQSSRYLVKRTGEKVFLECVQDMDHENMFWYRQDPGLGLRLIYFSYDVKMKEKGDIPEGYSVSREKKERFSLILESASTNQTSMYLCASSPTTGELFFGEGSRLTVL.

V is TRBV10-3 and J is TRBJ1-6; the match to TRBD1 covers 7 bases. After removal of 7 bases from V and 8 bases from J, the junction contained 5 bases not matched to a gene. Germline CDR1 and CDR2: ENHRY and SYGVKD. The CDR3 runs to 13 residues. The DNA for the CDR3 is TGTGCCATCAAACAGGGGACAGATTCACCCCTCCACTTT. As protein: CAIKQGTDSPLHF.

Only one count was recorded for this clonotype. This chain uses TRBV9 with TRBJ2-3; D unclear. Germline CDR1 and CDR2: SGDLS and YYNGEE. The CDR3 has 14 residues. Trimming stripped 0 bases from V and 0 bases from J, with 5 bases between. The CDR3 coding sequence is TGTGCCAGCAGCGTAGCGGTTAGCACAGATACGCAGTATTTT. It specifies CASSVAVSTDTQYF.

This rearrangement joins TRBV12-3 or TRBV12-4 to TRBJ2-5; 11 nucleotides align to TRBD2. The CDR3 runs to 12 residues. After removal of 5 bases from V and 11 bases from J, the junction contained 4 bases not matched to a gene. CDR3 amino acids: CASSRLAGWQYF. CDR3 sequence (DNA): TGTGCCAGCAGTAGACTAGCGGGATGGCAGTACTTC.

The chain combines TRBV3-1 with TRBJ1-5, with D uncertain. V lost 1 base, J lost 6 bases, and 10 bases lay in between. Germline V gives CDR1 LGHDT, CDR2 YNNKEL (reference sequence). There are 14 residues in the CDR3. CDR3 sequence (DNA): TGTGCCAGCAGCCAAGGGACGGGAATTCAGCCCCAGCATTTT. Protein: CASSQGTGIQPQHF.

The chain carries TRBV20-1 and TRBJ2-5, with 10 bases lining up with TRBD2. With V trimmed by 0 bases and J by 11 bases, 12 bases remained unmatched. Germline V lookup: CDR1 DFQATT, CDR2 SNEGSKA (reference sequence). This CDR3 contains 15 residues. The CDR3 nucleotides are TGCAGTGCTAGAGACCCTGCTAGCGGGGGCCCGGAGCAGTACTTC. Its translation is CSARDPASGGPEQYF.

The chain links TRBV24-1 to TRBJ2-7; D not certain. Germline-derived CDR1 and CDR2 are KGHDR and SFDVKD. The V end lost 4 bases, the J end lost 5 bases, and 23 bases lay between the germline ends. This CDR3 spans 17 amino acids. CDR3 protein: CATSDAIVAATPDEQYF. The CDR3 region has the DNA TGTGCCACCAGTGACGCTATCGTGGCAGCCACCCCTGACGAGCAGTACTTC.

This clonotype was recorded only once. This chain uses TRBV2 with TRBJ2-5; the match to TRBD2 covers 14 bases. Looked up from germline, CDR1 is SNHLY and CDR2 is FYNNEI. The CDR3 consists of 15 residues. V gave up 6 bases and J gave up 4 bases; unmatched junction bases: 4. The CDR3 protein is CASRTGLAGAETQYF. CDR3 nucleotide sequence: TGTGCCAGCAGGACGGGACTAGCGGGAGCAGAGACCCAGTACTTC.

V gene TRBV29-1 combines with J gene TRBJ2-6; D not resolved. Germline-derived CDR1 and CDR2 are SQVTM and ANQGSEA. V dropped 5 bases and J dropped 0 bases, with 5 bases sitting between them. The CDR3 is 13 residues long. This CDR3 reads CSVHVSGANVLTF. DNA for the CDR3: TGCAGCGTTCACGTCTCTGGGGCCAACGTCCTGACTTTC.

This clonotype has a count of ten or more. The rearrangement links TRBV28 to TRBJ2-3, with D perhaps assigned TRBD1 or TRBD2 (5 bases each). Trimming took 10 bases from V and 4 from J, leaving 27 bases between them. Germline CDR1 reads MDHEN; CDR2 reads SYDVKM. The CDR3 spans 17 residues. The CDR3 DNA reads TGTGCCACCACCATGGGGACCAGGCGCGCAGGCTCAGATACGCAGTATTTT. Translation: CATTMGTRRAGSDTQYF.